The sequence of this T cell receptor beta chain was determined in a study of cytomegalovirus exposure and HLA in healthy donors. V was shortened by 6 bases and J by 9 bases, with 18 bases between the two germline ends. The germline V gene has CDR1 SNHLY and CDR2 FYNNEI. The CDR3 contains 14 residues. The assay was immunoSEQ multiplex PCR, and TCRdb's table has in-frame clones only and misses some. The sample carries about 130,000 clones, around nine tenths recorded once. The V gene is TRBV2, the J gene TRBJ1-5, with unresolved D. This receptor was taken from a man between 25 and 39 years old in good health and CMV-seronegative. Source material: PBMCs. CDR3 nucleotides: TGTGCCAGCAGAACGGGTCCCCCCACTGGGCCCCAGCATTTT. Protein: CASRTGPPTGPQHF.